The T cell receptor (beta chain) described here comes from a study of human T cells and chemical hapten exposure. Study-level information: Patients had diphenylcyclopropenone applied to the scalp weekly throughout the approximately 22-week study.

On this clonotype: Its antigen is as yet unknown.

Stated time point: pre-sensitization, week 0. The treatment here: therapeutic diphenylcyclopropenone sensitization with weekly scalp DPC. V lost 6 bases to trimming and J lost 7 bases, with 9 bases between them. CDR1 is DFQATT and CDR2 is SNEGSKA in the germline V gene (reference sequence). The CDR3 runs 11 residues. One entry per CDR3 protein, called by TCRdb with MiXCR from the RACE reads. Here the sample spans fewer than 70,000 distinct CDR3 sequences, around 7% being singletons. The study's findings and limits: Significantly greater numbers of large CDR3 similarity clusters came from expanded TCRs than from controls.

The rearrangement uses TRBV20-1 and TRBJ1-4; D not resolved. Sequencing was performed on whole blood, taken in connection with sensitization to the hapten diphenylcyclopropenone (DPC). This clonotype was obtained from a woman aged 25 to 39 with alopecia areata. Some clones in this sample may be carry-over from other donors' samples. CDR3 in DNA: TGCAGTGCGTGGGGATTTGAAAAACTGTTTTTT. It yields the protein CSAWGFEKLFF.